The source of this TCR beta chain is a study of blood T cell repertoires in COVID-19. The overall study: Acute-phase and convalescent COVID-19 samples originated in the United States, Italy and Spain. The cDNA or gDNA used as material had been derived from T cells, B-cell-depleted T cells, or PBMCs.

While infection was still active, Seattle patients were enrolled and then followed longitudinally. The CDR3 covers 15 residues. Germline CDR1 reads SEHNR; CDR2 reads FQNEAQ (reference sequence). The V end was cut by 4 bases, the J end by 3 bases, with 15 bases between. Original methodology: Estimated nucleated cell counts came from reference gene primer amplification. Measured with immunoSEQ multiplex PCR; TCRdb has only the in-frame clones, and not every one. Clone size and the V and J calls come from that table; the DNA yielded D and trimming. The repertoire holds a few hundred thousand clones, with approximately 85% as singletons.

Sequencing was carried out using peripheral blood. This sequence originates from a woman in her seventies with COVID-19, enrolled during active disease. The rearrangement links TRBV7-9 to TRBJ1-1, with D perhaps matching TRBD1 (6 bases). CDR3 loop: CASSYHVTGDTEAFF. The CDR3 DNA sequence: TGTGCCAGCAGCTACCATGTGACAGGAGACACTGAAGCTTTCTTT.